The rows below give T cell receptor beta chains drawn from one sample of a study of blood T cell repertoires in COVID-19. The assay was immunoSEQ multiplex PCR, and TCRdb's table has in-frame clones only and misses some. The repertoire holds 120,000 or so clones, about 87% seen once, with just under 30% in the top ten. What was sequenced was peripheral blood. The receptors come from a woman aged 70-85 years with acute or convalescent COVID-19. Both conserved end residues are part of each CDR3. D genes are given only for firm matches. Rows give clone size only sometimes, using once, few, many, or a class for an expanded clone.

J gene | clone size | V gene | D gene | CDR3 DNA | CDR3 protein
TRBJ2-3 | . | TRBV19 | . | TGTGCCAGTAGTATCCTCGCGGGGAACGCCGGGGATACGCAGTATTTT | CASSILAGNAGDTQYF
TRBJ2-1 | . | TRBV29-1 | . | TGCAGCGTCAACCCTTCGGGGCGGGGACAGCAGAATGAGCAGTTCTTC | CSVNPSGRGQQNEQFF
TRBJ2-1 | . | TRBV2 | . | TGTGCCAGCAGTTACAGGGACCTAAACAATGAGCAGTTCTTC | CASSYRDLNNEQFF
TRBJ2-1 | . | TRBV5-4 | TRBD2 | TGTGCCAGCAGAACGGGACTAGCGGGGGGCGGTCGAAATGAGCAGTTCTTC | CASRTGLAGGGRNEQFF
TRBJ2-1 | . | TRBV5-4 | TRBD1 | TGTGCCAGCAGCCCCCGAACCGGACAGGGGAACAATGAGCAGTTCTTC | CASSPRTGQGNNEQFF
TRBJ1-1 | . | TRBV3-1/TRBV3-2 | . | TGTGCCAGCAGCCCCCGGGACAATATTGAGGAAGCTTTCTTT | CASSPRDNIEEAFF
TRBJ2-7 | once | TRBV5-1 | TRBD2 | TGCGCCAGCACCCTTTCGGGGGGGAGCTCCTACGAGCAGTACTTC | CASTLSGGSSYEQYF
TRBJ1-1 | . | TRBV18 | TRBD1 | TGTGCCAGCTCACCGAGGGACAGGGAGGATTCTGAAGCTTTCTTT | CASSPRDREDSEAFF
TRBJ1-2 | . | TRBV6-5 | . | TGTGCCAGCAGCCTGGGTGGAGCCCGGGGCTACACCTTC | CASSLGGARGYTF
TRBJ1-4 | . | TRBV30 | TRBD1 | TGTGCCCGACGAAACAGGGGCCCCTACGAAAAACTGTTTTTT | CARRNRGPYEKLFF
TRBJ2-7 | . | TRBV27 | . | TGTGCCAGCAGTTTTCAGGGGTACCACGAGCAGTACTTC | CASSFQGYHEQYF
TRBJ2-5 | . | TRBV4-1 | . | TGCGCCAGCAGCCGAGGGTCTCAAGAGACCCAGTACTTC | CASSRGSQETQYF
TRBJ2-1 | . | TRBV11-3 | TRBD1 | TGTGCCAGCAGCTTAATATGGGACAGGAGCTCCTACAATGAGCAGTTCTTC | CASSLIWDRSSYNEQFF
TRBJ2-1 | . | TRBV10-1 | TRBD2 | TGCGCCAGCAGTGATGCGGCGGGGGGAACCCTCTACAATGAGCAGTTCTTC | CASSDAAGGTLYNEQFF
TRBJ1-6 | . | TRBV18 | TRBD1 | TGTGCCAGCTCACCGGGTCTTGACAGGGGTACTTCACCCCTCCACTTT | CASSPGLDRGTSPLHF
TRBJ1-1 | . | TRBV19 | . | TGTGCCAGTAGTTCCACTATAGCGGGCACTGAAGCTTTCTTT | CASSSTIAGTEAFF
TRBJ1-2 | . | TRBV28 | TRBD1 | TGTGCCAGCAGTCCAGGGACAGGGAGATTTGGCTACACCTTC | CASSPGTGRFGYTF
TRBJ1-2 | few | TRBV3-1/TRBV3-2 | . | TGTGCCAGCAGCCAAGGCATAGGGAGGTATGGCTACACCTTC | CASSQGIGRYGYTF
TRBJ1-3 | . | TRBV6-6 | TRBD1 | TGTGCTCCAGCCAAGCAGGGGGTTGGAAACACCATATATTTT | CAPAKQGVGNTIYF
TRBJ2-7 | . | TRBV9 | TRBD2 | TGTGCCAGCAGCCCCCTCGGAGCGGGGGGCTACGAGCAGTACTTC | CASSPLGAGGYEQYF
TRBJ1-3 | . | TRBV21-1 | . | TGTGCCAGCAGCAAAGAGGTTCCCCGGAGGGGCGCCTCTGGAAACACCATATATTTT | CASSKEVPRRGASGNTIYF
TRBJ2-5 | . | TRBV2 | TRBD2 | TGTGCCAGCAGTACGGGACTAGCGGGGGGGCGGCAAGAGACCCAGTACTTC | CASSTGLAGGRQETQYF
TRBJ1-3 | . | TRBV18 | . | TGTGCCAGCTCACCGGCCCAGGCCGGCTCAGGAAACACCATATATTTT | CASSPAQAGSGNTIYF
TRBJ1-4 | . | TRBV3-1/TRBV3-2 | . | TGTGCCAGCAGCCCCTCCGTAGGACACAGGTTTTTT | CASSPSVGHRFF
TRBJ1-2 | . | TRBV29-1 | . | TGCAGCGTTGACCCGGTAGGGGATGGCTACACCTTC | CSVDPVGDGYTF
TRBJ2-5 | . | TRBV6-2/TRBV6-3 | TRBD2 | TGTGCCAGCAGCCCGGGGAGCGGGGGAGAGACCCAGTACTTC | CASSPGSGGETQYF
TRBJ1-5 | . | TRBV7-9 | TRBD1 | TGTGCCAGCGGACAGGGGTCCAATCAGCCCCAGCATTTT | CASGQGSNQPQHF
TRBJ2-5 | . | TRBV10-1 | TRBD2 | TGCGCCAGCAGCCCGGGACTAGCGGGGGGGCAAGGGACCCAGTACTTC | CASSPGLAGGQGTQYF
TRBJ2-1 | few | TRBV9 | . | TGTGCCAGCAGCGTAGATGCTAGCGCGAACAATGAGCAGTTCTTC | CASSVDASANNEQFF
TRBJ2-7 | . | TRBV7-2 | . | TGTGCCAGCAGCTTAGTTTGGCCGGGGGGCGGGGACGAGCAGTACTTC | CASSLVWPGGGDEQYF
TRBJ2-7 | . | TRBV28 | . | TGTGCCAGCAGTTTACCCGGGACACCGAACTACGAGCAGTACTTC | CASSLPGTPNYEQYF
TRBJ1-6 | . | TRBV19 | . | TGTGCCAGTAGTATATCAGGGGCTGATTCACCCCTCCACTTT | CASSISGADSPLHF
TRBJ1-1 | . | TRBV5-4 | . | TGTGCCAGCAGCTTGGCCAGGGGTCTCAACACTGAAGCTTTCTTT | CASSLARGLNTEAFF
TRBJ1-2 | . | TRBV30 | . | TGTGCCTGGAGCCCCAGGACAGCATTCATCTATGGCTACACCTTC | CAWSPRTAFIYGYTF
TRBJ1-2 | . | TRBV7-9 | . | TGTGCCAGCAGCTTAGGAGGTCTGGGCTATGGCTACACCTTC | CASSLGGLGYGYTF
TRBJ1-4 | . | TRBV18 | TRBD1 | TGTGCCAGCTCACCGTCGACAGGGGTTAGGGAAAAACTGTTTTTT | CASSPSTGVREKLFF
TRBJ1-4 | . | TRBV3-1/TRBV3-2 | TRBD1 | TGTGCCAGCAGCCATCCTCCAGGGGGCACTAATGAAAAACTGTTTTTT | CASSHPPGGTNEKLFF
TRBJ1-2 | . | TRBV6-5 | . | TGTGCCAGCAGTTCGGGGGGGGGAAATGGCTACACCTTC | CASSSGGGNGYTF
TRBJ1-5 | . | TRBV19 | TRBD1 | TGTGCCACCGCCGGGACAGGGGGCTATCAGCCCCAGCATTTT | CATAGTGGYQPQHF
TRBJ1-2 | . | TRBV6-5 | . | TGTGCCAGCAGTACGGGGACTATCTATGGCTACACCTTC | CASSTGTIYGYTF
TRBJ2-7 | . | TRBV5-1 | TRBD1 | TGCGCCAGCAAACTCAGGGACAGGGGAGCCTACGAGCAGTACTTC | CASKLRDRGAYEQYF
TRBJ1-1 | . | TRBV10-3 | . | TGTGCCATCAGTGAGTCCACTGTTTTGCGGGCTTTCTTT | CAISESTVLRAFF
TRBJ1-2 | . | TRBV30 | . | TGTGCCTGGAGTCCACCTTTGGGCAGGGGAAACTATGGCTACACCTTC | CAWSPPLGRGNYGYTF
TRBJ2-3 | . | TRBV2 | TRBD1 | TGTGCCAGCGGGGACAGGGGGCGCACAGATACGCAGTATTTT | CASGDRGRTDTQYF
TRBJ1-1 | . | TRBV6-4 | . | TGTGCCAGCCGGGACAACCCTGGCGGCACTGAAGCTTTCTTT | CASRDNPGGTEAFF
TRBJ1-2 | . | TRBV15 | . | TGTGCCACCAGCAGAGATGGAAGTTACGGGGGCTACACCTTC | CATSRDGSYGGYTF
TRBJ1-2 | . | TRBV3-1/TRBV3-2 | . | TGTGCCAGCAGCCAAGAGACGGGGTCGGACTATGGCTACACCTTC | CASSQETGSDYGYTF
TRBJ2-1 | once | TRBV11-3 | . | TGTGCCACAAGCTCCAGGTACTCCTACAATGAGCAGTTCTTC | CATSSRYSYNEQFF
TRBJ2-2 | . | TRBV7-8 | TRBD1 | TGTGCCAGCGGGACAGGGGTGAACACCGGGGAGCTGTTTTTT | CASGTGVNTGELFF
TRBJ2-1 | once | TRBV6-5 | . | TGTGCCAGCTCCGGCTCCTACAATGAGCAGTTCTTC | CASSGSYNEQFF
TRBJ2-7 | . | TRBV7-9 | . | TGTGCCAGCAGCTCGAGCTCCTACGAGCAGTACTTC | CASSSSSYEQYF
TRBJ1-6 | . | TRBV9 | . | TGTGCCAGCAGCGTAGGGGAGGGGGACTCACCCCTCCACTTT | CASSVGEGDSPLHF
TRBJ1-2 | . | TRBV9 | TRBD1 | TGTGCCAGCAGCGTCCGGACAGGCTATGGCTACACCTTC | CASSVRTGYGYTF
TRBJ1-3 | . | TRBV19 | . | TGTGCCAGTAGTATATCCCTACCGAGCTCTGGAAACACCATATATTTT | CASSISLPSSGNTIYF
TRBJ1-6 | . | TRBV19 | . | TGTGCCAGTAGGGGGGCCTCCAATTCACCCCTCCACTTT | CASRGASNSPLHF